This T cell receptor beta chain comes out of a study of T cell responses to AZD1222 COVID-19 vaccine (dated by TCRdb to 2020 to 2022). Regarding the research as a whole: AZD1222 recipients with second doses at about 4 weeks or about 12 weeks were pooled, because spike-specific TCR depth and breadth did not differ between schedules. Trial participants were enrolled by age into subgroups of 18-55, 56-69 and 70-plus years, and 148, 28 and 57 TCR-sequenced participants, respectively, were included in these subgroups. TCR sequencing covered over 230 trial participants: 200 to 210 given two doses of AZD1222 and 26 given two doses of MenACWY control vaccine. Results and caveats for the whole study, not just this receptor: Conclusions about previously exposed vaccinees were limited because only six AZD1222 recipients were SARS-CoV-2 seropositive at baseline. In the small 56-69-year group, the increase in depth fell short of significance, most likely because of low power. Reportedly, almost half of the unique spike-specific TCRs recognized epitopes lying outside the regions that are mutated in the B.1.351 and B.1.1.7 variants. Most participants were white British and females outnumbered males, and the authors suggested that clonal diversity may have been underestimated. After two AZD1222 doses, spike-specific TCR breadth and depth were significantly higher than at day 0 and than in MenACWY recipients. The vaccine-associated CD4 TCRs covered the entire spike protein, and the dominant responses fell in regions 160-218 and 743-854. Because no day 14 peak-response samples were available, the repertoires could be characterized only after the peak T cell response.

The germline V gene specifies LGHNT as CDR1 and FRNRAP as CDR2. Clipping removes 5 bases from V and 7 bases from J, with 5 as the unmatched junction base count. The CDR3 contains 15 residues, cysteine and phenylalanine counted. Only the CDR3 region is kept as DNA, spanning 45 bases read in frame from base 1. The CDR3 regions of human TCRbeta chains were subjected to immunosequencing. The authors' pipeline ran thus. TCRs in the repertoires were matched against a reference library of SARS-CoV-2-specific TCRs that had been generated with the MIRA antigen-specificity platform. Breadth meant the fraction of unique TCRs that were SARS-CoV-2-associated, whereas depth meant the fraction of total T cells that were SARS-CoV-2-associated. Using the MIRA data, each spike-specific TCR was mapped to the spike region that the TCR reacts to and placed in a CD4 or CD8 class. Log10-transformed breadth and depth values were compared by one-way ANOVA with Sidak's multiple comparisons tests. TCRdb stores this immuneACCESS table with in-frame sequences only. Part of the clones is absent; in the studies checked, under half of the shortfall reflects unresolved V genes, and no reason is known for the rest. That table furnishes V, J and clone size, whereas the DNA furnished D and trimming. The sample table shows more than 60,000 clones, and 75% to 85% are seen once. The biggest ten clones account for 20% of the sample.

Points on this clone: The target of this receptor is not known. No qualities accompany the bases; no much larger clone lies one base away.

The time point label corresponds to: baseline before first vaccination. Vaccinee samples were obtained from the UK trials COV001 and COV002, which included a single-blind randomized controlled phase 2/3 trial of AZD1222 (ChAdOx1 nCoV-19) in healthy adults. Trial participant PBMC samples were collected at day 0 and day 28 after the second dose for TCRbeta chain sequencing. The sequence came from an adult in good health. The V and J segments used are TRBV12-5 and TRBJ2-1, with 13 bases matching TRBD2. The source material was peripheral blood, sampled on day 0 of AZD1222 vaccination. For the CDR3, the sequence is CASGPVTSGRNEQFF. The DNA sequence follows: TGTGCTAGTGGTCCCGTGACTAGCGGGAGGAATGAGCAGTTCTTC.